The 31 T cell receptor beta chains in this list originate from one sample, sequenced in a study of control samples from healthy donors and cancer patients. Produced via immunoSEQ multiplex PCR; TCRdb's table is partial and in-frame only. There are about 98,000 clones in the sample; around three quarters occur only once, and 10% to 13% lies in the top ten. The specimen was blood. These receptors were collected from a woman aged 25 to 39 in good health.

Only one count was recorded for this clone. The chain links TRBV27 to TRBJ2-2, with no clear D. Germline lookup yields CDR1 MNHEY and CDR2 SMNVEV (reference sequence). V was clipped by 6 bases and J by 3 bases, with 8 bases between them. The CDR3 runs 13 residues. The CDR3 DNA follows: TGTGCCAGCAGCCCACACGACACCGGGGAGCTGTTTTTT. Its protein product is CASSPHDTGELFF.

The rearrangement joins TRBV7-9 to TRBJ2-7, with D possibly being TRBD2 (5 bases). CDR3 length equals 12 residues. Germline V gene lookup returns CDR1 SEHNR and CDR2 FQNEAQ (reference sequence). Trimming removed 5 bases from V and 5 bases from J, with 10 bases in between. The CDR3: CASSVYGDEQYF. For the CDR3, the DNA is TGTGCCAGCAGCGTATACGGGGACGAGCAGTACTTC.

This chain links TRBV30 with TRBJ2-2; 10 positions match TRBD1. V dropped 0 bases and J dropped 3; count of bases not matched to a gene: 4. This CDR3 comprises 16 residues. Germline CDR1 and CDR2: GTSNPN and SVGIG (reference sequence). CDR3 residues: CAWSVQGTGDTGELFF. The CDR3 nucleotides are TGTGCCTGGAGTGTACAGGGGACAGGGGACACCGGGGAGCTGTTTTTT.

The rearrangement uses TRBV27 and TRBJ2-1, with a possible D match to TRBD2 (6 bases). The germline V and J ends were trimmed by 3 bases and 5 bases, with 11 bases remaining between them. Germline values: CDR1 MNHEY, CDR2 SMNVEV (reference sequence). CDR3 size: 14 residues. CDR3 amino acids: CASSFRGNNNEQFF. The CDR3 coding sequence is TGTGCCAGCAGTTTCCGGGGGAACAACAATGAGCAGTTCTTC.

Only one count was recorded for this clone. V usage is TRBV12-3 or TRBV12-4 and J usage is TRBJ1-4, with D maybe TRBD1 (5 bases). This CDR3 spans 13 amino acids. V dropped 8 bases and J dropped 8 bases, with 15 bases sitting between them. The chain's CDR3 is CASALGGGEKLFF. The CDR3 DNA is TGTGCCAGCGCCCTCGGGGGTGGGGAAAAACTGTTTTTT.

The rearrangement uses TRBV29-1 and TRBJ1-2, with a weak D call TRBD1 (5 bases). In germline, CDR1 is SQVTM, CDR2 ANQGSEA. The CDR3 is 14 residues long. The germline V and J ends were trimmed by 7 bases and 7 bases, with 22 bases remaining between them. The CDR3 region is CSAPRQGAAFGYTF. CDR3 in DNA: TGCAGCGCCCCCCGGCAGGGCGCAGCCTTTGGCTACACCTTC.

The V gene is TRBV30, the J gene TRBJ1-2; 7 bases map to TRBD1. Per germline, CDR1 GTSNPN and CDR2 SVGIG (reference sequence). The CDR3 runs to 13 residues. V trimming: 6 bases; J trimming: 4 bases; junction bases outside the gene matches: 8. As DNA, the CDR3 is TGTGCCTGCCTCTCCAAGGGGGCCTATGGCTACACCTTC. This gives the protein CACLSKGAYGYTF.

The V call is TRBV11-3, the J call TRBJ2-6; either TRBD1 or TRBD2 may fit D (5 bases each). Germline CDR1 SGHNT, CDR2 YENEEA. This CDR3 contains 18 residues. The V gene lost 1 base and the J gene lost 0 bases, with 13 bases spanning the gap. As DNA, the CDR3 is TGTGCCAGCAGCTTAGGGGAGACAGTCTCCTCTGGGGCCAACGTCCTGACTTTC. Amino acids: CASSLGETVSSGANVLTF.

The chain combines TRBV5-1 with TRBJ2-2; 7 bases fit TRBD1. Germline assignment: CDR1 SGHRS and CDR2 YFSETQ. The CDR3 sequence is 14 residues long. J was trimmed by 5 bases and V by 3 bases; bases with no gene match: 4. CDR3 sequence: CASSSTGRTGELFF. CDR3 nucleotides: TGCGCCAGCAGCTCGACAGGGCGAACCGGGGAGCTGTTTTTT.

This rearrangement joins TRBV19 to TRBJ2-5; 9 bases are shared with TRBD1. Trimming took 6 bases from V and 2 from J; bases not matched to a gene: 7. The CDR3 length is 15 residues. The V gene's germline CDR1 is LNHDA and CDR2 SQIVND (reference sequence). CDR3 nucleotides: TGTGCCAGTAGCACCGGGACAGGGAGACAAGAGACCCAGTACTTC. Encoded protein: CASSTGTGRQETQYF.

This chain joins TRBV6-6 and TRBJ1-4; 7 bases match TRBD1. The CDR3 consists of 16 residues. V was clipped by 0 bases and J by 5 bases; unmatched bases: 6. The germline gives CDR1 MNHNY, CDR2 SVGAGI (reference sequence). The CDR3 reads CASSYSPTGSNEKLFF. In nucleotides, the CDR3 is TGTGCCAGCAGTTACTCCCCGACAGGGTCGAATGAAAAACTGTTTTTT.

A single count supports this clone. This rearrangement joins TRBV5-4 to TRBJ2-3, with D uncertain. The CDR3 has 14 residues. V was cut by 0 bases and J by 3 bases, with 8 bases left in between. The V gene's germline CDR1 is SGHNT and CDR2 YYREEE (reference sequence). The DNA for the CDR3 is TGTGCCAGCAGCTTGGGTAGCCCGACAGATACGCAGTATTTT. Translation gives CASSLGSPTDTQYF.

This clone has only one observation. CDR3 sequence: CASSFRPQETQYF. As DNA, the CDR3 is TGCGCCAGCAGCTTTAGACCCCAAGAGACCCAGTACTTC. The chain uses TRBV5-1 and TRBJ2-5; D gene uncertain. V gave up 2 bases and J gave up 1 base, with 6 bases separating them. Germline V lookup: CDR1 SGHRS, CDR2 YFSETQ. The CDR3 is 13 amino acids.

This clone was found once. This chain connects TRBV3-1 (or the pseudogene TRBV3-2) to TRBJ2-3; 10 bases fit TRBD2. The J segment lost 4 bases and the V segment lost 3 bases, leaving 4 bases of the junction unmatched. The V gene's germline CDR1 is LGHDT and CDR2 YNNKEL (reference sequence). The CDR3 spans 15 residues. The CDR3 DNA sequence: TGTGCCAGCAGCCATCCAGCGGGGGGGTCAGATACGCAGTATTTT. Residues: CASSHPAGGSDTQYF.

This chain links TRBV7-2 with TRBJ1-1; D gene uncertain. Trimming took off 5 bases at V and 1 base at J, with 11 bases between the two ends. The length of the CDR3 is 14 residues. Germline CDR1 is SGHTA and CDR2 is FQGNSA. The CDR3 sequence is CASSKSEKNTEAFF. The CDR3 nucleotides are TGTGCCAGCAGCAAGTCGGAGAAGAACACTGAAGCTTTCTTT.

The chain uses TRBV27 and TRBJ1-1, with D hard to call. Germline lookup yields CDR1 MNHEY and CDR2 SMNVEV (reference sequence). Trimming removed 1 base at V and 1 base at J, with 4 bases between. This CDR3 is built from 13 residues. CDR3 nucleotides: TGTGCCAGCAGTTTATTACGGAACACTGAAGCTTTCTTT. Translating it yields CASSLLRNTEAFF.

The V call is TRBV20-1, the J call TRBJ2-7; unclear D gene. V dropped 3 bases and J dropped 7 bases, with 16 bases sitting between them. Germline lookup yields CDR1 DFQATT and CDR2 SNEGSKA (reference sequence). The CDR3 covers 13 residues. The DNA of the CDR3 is TGCAGTGCTAGTCAGCCTACTCCGTCAGAGCAGTACTTC. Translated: CSASQPTPSEQYF.

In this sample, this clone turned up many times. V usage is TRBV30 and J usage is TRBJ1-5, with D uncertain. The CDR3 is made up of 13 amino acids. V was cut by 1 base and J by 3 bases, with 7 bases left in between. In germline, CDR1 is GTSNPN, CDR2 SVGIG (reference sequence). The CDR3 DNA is TGTGCCTGGAGTGCCGAGACCAATCAGCCCCAGCATTTT. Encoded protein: CAWSAETNQPQHF.

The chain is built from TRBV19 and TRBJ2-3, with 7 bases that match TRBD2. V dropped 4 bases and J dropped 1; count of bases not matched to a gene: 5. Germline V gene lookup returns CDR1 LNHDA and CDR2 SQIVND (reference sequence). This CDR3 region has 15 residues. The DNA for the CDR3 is TGTGCCAGTAGTAGGTGGGGGGGAGGCACAGATACGCAGTATTTT. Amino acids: CASSRWGGGTDTQYF.

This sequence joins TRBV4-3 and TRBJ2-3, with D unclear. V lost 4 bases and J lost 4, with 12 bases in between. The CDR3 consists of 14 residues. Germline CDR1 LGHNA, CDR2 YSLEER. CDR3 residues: CASSLRLSPDTQYF. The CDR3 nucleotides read TGCGCCAGCAGCCTCCGACTTTCCCCAGATACGCAGTATTTT.

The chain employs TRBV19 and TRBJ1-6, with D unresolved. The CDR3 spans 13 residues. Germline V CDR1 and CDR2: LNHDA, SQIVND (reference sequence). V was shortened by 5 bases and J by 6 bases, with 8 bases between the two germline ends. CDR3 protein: CASSLEINSPLHF. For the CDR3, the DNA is TGTGCCAGTAGTCTGGAGATTAATTCACCCCTCCACTTT.

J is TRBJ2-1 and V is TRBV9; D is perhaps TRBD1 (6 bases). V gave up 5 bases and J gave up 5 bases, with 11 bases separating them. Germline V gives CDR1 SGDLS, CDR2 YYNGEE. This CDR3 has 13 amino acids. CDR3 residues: CASSVDSNNEQFF. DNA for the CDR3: TGTGCCAGCAGTGTGGACAGTAACAATGAGCAGTTCTTC.

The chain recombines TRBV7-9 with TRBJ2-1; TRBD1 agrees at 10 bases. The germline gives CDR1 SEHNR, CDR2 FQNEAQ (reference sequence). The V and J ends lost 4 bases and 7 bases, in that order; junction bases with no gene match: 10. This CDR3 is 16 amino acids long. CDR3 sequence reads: CASSSQTGGAENEQFF. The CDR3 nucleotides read TGTGCCAGCAGCTCCCAGACAGGGGGCGCTGAGAATGAGCAGTTCTTC.

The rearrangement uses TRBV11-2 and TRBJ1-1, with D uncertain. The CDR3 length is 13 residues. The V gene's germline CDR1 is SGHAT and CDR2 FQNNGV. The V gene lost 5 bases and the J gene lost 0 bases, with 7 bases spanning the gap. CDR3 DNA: TGTGCCAGCAGCACCGCCATGAACACTGAAGCTTTCTTT. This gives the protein CASSTAMNTEAFF.

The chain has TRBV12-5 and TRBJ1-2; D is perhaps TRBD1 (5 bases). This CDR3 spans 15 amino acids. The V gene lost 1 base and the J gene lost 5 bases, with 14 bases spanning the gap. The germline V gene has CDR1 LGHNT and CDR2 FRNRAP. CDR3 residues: CASGLETGTAYGYTF. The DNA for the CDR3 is TGTGCTAGTGGTTTGGAAACCGGGACGGCTTATGGCTACACCTTC.

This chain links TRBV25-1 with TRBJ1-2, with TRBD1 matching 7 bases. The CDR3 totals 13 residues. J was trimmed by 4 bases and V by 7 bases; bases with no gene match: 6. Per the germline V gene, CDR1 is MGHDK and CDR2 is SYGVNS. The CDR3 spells CASKGAVFYGYTF. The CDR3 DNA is TGTGCCAGCAAGGGGGCGGTATTCTATGGCTACACCTTC.

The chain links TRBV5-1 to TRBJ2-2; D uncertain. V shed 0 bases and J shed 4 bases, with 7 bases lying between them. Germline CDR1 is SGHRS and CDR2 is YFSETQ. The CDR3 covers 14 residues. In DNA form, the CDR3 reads TGCGCCAGCAGCTTGGACATCCCCACCGGGGAGCTGTTTTTT. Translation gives CASSLDIPTGELFF.

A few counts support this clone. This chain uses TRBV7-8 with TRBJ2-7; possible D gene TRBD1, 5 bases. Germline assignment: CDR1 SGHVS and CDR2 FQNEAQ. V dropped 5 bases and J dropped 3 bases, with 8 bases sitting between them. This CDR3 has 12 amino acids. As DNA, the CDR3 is TGTGCCAGCAGCGTACAGGACTACGAGCAGTACTTC. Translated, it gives CASSVQDYEQYF.

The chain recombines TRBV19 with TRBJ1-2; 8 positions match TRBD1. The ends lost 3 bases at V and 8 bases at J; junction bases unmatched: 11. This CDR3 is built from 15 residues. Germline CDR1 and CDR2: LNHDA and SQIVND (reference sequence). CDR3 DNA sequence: TGTGCCAGTAGTATCGGACAGGGAGGAATGTCGGGCTACACCTTC. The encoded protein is CASSIGQGGMSGYTF. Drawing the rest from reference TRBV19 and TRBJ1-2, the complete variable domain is DGGITQSPKYLFRKEGQNVTLSCEQNLNHDAMYWYRQDPGQGLRLIYYSQIVNDFQKGDIAEGYSVSREKKESFPLTVTSAQKNPTAFYLCASSIGQGGMSGYTFGSGTRLTVV.

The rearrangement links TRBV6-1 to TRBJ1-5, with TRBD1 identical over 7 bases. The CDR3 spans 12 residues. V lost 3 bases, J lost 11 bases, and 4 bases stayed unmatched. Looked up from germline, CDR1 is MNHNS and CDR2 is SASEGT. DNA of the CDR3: TGTGCCAGCAGTGAGGACGACAGGGCCCAGCATTTT. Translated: CASSEDDRAQHF.

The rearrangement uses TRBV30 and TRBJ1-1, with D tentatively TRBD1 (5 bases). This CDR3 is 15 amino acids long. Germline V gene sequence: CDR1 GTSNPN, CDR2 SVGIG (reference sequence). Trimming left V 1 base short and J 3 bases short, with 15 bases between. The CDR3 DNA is TGTGCCTGGAGTGGGGGCGGGGTCTTGTACACTGAAGCTTTCTTT. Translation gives CAWSGGGVLYTEAFF.